The next 3 T cell receptor beta chains were all read from a single sample in a study of PD-L1 blockade in urothelial cancer. Indicated time point: pretreatment peripheral blood. Clones were sequenced by immunoSEQ multiplex PCR, and TCRdb holds only the in-frame ones, with some missing. The sample has 95,000 or so clones, around 90% seen once. Sequenced here: PBMCs, sampled around atezolizumab (anti-PD-L1) treatment. These receptors were taken from a man aged 60-69 years with urothelial cancer.

The J gene is TRBJ1-2, the V gene TRBV10-3; possibly TRBD1 for D (6 bases). Per germline, CDR1 ENHRY and CDR2 SYGVKD. Deletions cut 8 bases from V and 6 bases from J, with 16 bases between. This CDR3 has 13 amino acids. The CDR3 loop is CAISIQGEDGYTF. The CDR3 nucleotides read TGTGCCATCTCTATACAGGGAGAGGATGGCTACACCTTC.

This chain joins TRBV29-1 and TRBJ1-3, with D uncertain. V was clipped by 3 bases and J by 0 bases, with 6 bases between them. Germline CDR1 is SQVTM and CDR2 is ANQGSEA. This CDR3 has 13 amino acids. CDR3 sequence (DNA): TGCAGCGTTGAGGGCAGCTCTGGAAACACCATATATTTT. Residues: CSVEGSSGNTIYF.

CDR3: CASSPVVTGGPGELFF. The CDR3 region has the DNA TGTGCCAGCAGCCCGGTTGTTACAGGGGGCCCCGGGGAGCTGTTTTTT. The chain recombines TRBV5-4 with TRBJ2-2; 9 positions agree with TRBD1. The germline gives CDR1 SGHNT, CDR2 YYREEE (reference sequence). The CDR3 has 16 residues. The junction had 10 bases not matched to a gene; V was cut back by 4 bases and J by 6 bases.